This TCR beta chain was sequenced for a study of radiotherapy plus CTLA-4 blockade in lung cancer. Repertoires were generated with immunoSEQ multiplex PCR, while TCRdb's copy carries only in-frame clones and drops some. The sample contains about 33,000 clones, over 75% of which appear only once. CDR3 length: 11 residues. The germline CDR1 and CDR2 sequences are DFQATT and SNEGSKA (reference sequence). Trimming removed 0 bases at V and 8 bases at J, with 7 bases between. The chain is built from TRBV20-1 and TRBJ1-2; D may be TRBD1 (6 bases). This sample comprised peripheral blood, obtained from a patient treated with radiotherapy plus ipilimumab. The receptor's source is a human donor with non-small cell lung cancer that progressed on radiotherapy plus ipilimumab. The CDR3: CSAREGGGYTF. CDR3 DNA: TGCAGTGCTAGAGAAGGGGGAGGCTACACCTTC.